The 9 T cell receptor beta chains in this list originate from one sample, sequenced in a study of cytomegalovirus exposure and HLA in healthy donors. The PCR employed 60 Vbeta primers together with 13 Jbeta primers. Some clones are missing from TCRdb's copy, which holds only in-frame ones; the method was immunoSEQ multiplex PCR. Among about 170,000 clones, 65% to 85% were seen once, and the ten largest hold 2.5% to 3.5%. The sample taken for sequencing was PBMCs. The receptors were sampled from a woman aged 45-59 years in good health and CMV-seropositive.

The gene calls are TRBV2 and TRBJ2-2; D is possibly TRBD2 (6 bases). With 6 bases removed from V and 2 bases from J, the gap between germline ends came to 13 bases. CDR1 is SNHLY, CDR2 FYNNEI, per germline. The CDR3 runs 15 residues. CDR3 DNA: TGTGCCAGCAGGCCCGCGACTAGTAACACCGGGGAGCTGTTTTTT. Protein sequence: CASRPATSNTGELFF.

Here the CDR3 reads CASSVDGLAASTDTQYF. The CDR3 DNA is TGTGCCAGCAGCGTAGACGGACTAGCGGCTAGCACAGATACGCAGTATTTT. V is TRBV9 and J is TRBJ2-3; 10 bases agree with TRBD2. V lost 0 bases, J lost 0 bases, and 4 bases stayed unmatched. From germline, CDR1 is SGDLS and CDR2 YYNGEE. The CDR3 extends over 17 amino acids.

This chain connects TRBV27 to TRBJ2-5; 8 bases are a match to TRBD1. The J call may be mistaken, given a closer DNA end match to TRBJ2-7. The CDR3 totals 15 residues. CDR1 and CDR2 (germline): MNHEY, SMNVEV (reference sequence). The CDR3 here is CASSSLQTGGYEQYF. CDR3 nucleotide sequence: TGTGCCAGCAGCTCCCTTCAAACAGGGGGCTACGAGCAGTACTTC.

The V call is TRBV5-4, the J call TRBJ1-1; possible D gene TRBD1, 6 bases. Trimming pared 8 bases from V and 7 bases from J, leaving 18 bases between. The CDR3 length is 13 residues. Germline loops: CDR1 SGHNT, CDR2 YYREEE (reference sequence). CDR3 loop: CASTRGAIDEAFF. The CDR3 DNA sequence: TGTGCCAGTACCCGGGGGGCCATCGATGAAGCTTTCTTT.

The chain recombines TRBV12-1 with TRBJ1-5. TRBV12-1 is deemed a pseudogene. The length of the CDR3 is 16 residues. The DNA for the CDR3 is TGTGCCAGCAGCTTTCGCCCCGGAGGGGGCAATCAGCCCCAGCATTTT. Translation: CASSFRPGGGNQPQHF.

The CDR3 region is CASSYNTGGEQFF. The CDR3 bases are TGTGCCAGCAGCTATAACACAGGGGGTGAGCAGTTCTTC. V is TRBV7-2 and J is TRBJ2-1, with 8 bases aligning to TRBD1. CDR3 length: 13 residues. Germline loops: CDR1 SGHTA, CDR2 FQGNSA. With 4 bases clipped from V and 9 bases from J, the junction kept 5 bases outside the gene matches.

This clone was seen a few times. J is TRBJ2-3 and V is TRBV5-1, with D perhaps TRBD1 (5 bases). CDR1 is SGHRS, CDR2 YFSETQ, per germline. V lost 5 bases and J 0 bases, leaving 13 bases between the germline ends. The CDR3 is made up of 15 amino acids. The CDR3 DNA sequence: TGCGCCAGCAGTCTTCAGGGCCCTAGCACAGATACGCAGTATTTT. Translated, it gives CASSLQGPSTDTQYF.

The J gene is TRBJ2-7, the V gene TRBV2; D unclear. Deletions cut 5 bases from V and 5 bases from J, with 13 bases between. The CDR3 runs to 13 residues. The V gene's germline CDR1 is SNHLY and CDR2 FYNNEI. The CDR3 here is CASSSTGPNEQYF. CDR3 in DNA: TGTGCCAGCAGTTCAACCGGTCCTAACGAGCAGTACTTC.

V and J are TRBV5-1 and TRBJ1-3, with TRBD1 matching 9 bases. With V trimmed by 5 bases and J by 3 bases, 12 bases remained unmatched. In germline, CDR1 is SGHRS, CDR2 YFSETQ. This CDR3 has 17 residues. Here the CDR3 DNA reads TGCGCCAGCAGTTCTGGGCTCGGGACAGGGAGTGGAAACACCATATATTTT. Its translation is CASSSGLGTGSGNTIYF.